Listed here are 13 T cell receptor beta chains from one sample, sequenced in a study of patients and donors after allogeneic stem cell transplantation. TCRdb used MiXCR to reprocess the RT-PCR reads, holding one entry per CDR3 protein. Of approximately 200,000 distinct CDR3 sequences listed, 41% are singletons. Source material: blood, either unsorted or a sorted T cell fraction (not recorded which). These receptors were taken from a human donor who was either an allogeneic HSCT recipient or a stem cell or donor lymphocyte infusion donor (not recorded which). It is not recorded whose cells these are; they may come from a transplant donor.

This chain uses TRBV12-3 or TRBV12-4 with TRBJ2-1; either TRBD1 or TRBD2 may supply D (5 bases each). The CDR3 totals 14 residues. The V end lost 5 bases, the J end lost 6 bases, and 14 bases lay between the germline ends. The CDR3 sequence is CASSIGGLGNEQFF. The CDR3 nucleotides are TGTGCCAGCAGTATTGGGGGTTTAGGCAATGAGCAGTTCTTC.

This chain uses TRBV5-1 with TRBJ1-2; possibly TRBD1 for D (6 bases). The CDR3 has 15 amino acids. From germline, CDR1 is SGHRS and CDR2 YFSETQ. Trimming shortened V by 4 bases and J by 4 bases, and 17 bases separated the two germline ends. Here the CDR3 DNA reads TGCGCCAGCAGCAGTACTTTCGACAGGCTCTATGGCTACACCTTC. It specifies CASSSTFDRLYGYTF.

The CDR3 DNA reads as TGTGCCAGCAGACCTAGTCAGGGGGATGGTTCACCCCTCCACTTT. It codes for CASRPSQGDGSPLHF. The chain recombines TRBV6-5 with TRBJ1-6; TRBD1 matches at 7 bases. The CDR3 consists of 15 residues. Germline V gene data show CDR1 as MNHEY and CDR2 as SVGAGI. The trim removed 6 bases at V and 9 bases at J, leaving 11 bases unmatched.

This clonotype showed up just once. This chain joins TRBV20-1 and TRBJ2-3; D is undetermined. V lost 5 bases, J lost 6 bases, and 15 bases lay in between. Germline-derived CDR1 and CDR2 are DFQATT and SNEGSKA (reference sequence). The CDR3 is made up of 13 amino acids. The CDR3, as DNA: TGCAGTGCTCCCGTCTACTTGACGGATACGCAGTATTTT. Amino acids: CSAPVYLTDTQYF.

This chain uses TRBV28 with TRBJ2-7; D is possibly TRBD1 (6 bases). CDR1 MDHEN and CDR2 SYDVKM come from the germline V gene. Trimming cost V 2 bases and J 0 bases, with 8 bases left between them. The length of the CDR3 is 14 residues. The CDR3 protein is CASSLRTASYEQYF. In DNA, the CDR3 is TGTGCCAGCAGTTTAAGGACAGCCTCCTACGAGCAGTACTTC.

V usage is TRBV27 and J usage is TRBJ1-1; TRBD1 might be the D (5 bases). Germline loops: CDR1 MNHEY, CDR2 SMNVEV (reference sequence). Trimming removed 3 bases at V and 1 base at J, with 27 bases between. This CDR3 is 20 amino acids long. The CDR3 loop reads CASSFRSLQKQAWGNTEAFF. In DNA, the CDR3 is TGTGCCAGCAGTTTTCGGTCACTCCAAAAACAGGCTTGGGGGAACACTGAAGCTTTCTTT.

In this sample, this clonotype turned up a few times. The chain links TRBV5-6 to TRBJ1-6, with D perhaps TRBD1 (6 bases). V was cut by 5 bases and J by 7 bases, with 13 bases left in between. The germline V gene has CDR1 SGHDT and CDR2 YYEEEE. The length of the CDR3 is 14 residues. CDR3 in amino acids: CASRWAGVNSPLHF. The CDR3 DNA follows: TGTGCCAGCAGGTGGGCAGGGGTGAATTCACCCCTCCACTTT.

The CDR3 bases are TGTGCCAGCAGTTACTCCGGGGGGACTGCCTACAATGAGCAGTTCTTC. Protein sequence: CASSYSGGTAYNEQFF. The chain couples TRBV6-6 to TRBJ2-1; TRBD2 matches 7 bases. Germline lookup yields CDR1 MNHNY and CDR2 SVGAGI (reference sequence). The CDR3 has 16 residues. The V segment lost 0 bases and the J segment 2 bases; nucleotides outside the gene matches: 4.

This sequence joins TRBV12-3 or TRBV12-4 and TRBJ2-7; D gene uncertain. Between the trimmed V and J ends, which lost 7 bases and 5 bases, there was a span of 9 bases. The CDR3 runs 11 residues. CDR3 amino acids: CASTSWDEQYF. DNA for the CDR3: TGTGCCAGCACCTCCTGGGACGAGCAGTACTTC.

The count of this clonotype is one. J is TRBJ2-2 and V is TRBV4-3; D gene ambiguous. Looked up from germline, CDR1 is LGHNA and CDR2 is YSLEER. The V and J ends lost 2 bases and 1 base respectively, with 8 bases between them. CDR3 length equals 15 residues. The CDR3 is CASSQFGQNTGELFF. Here the CDR3 DNA reads TGCGCCAGCAGCCAATTCGGCCAGAACACCGGGGAGCTGTTTTTT.

The chain couples TRBV7-9 to TRBJ1-1, with D possibly TRBD1 on 5 matching bases. CDR1 and CDR2 from the germline V gene are SEHNR and FQNEAQ (reference sequence). This CDR3 contains 16 residues. Trimming took off 10 bases at V and 6 bases at J, with 27 bases between the two ends. CDR3 protein: CATFGGTRPSIAEAFF. In DNA form, the CDR3 reads TGTGCCACCTTCGGGGGGACCCGGCCTTCGATTGCTGAAGCTTTCTTT.

This chain links TRBV10-3 with TRBJ1-1, with TRBD1 matching over 9 bases. After removal of 5 bases from V and 1 base from J, the junction contained 5 bases not matched to a gene. The germline V gene has CDR1 ENHRY and CDR2 SYGVKD. CDR3 length: 15 residues. This CDR3 reads CAISFTGGANTEAFF. Written as DNA, the CDR3 is TGTGCCATCAGTTTTACAGGGGGCGCGAACACTGAAGCTTTCTTT.

The chain has TRBV27 and TRBJ1-5; 9 nucleotides align to TRBD1. Germline loops: CDR1 MNHEY, CDR2 SMNVEV (reference sequence). Trimming removed 4 bases from V and 5 bases from J; junction bases left unmatched: 6. The CDR3 is 15 amino acids. CDR3 DNA sequence: TGTGCCAGCAGTTCCGGGACAGGGTTTCATCAGCCCCAGCATTTT. Translating gives CASSSGTGFHQPQHF.